This T cell receptor (beta chain) was captured in a study of shared clonotypes between healthy human individuals. Study context: The donor group consisted of two women and a few men, aged 18 to 49.

Running of the assay took place at deep level. Method: immunoSEQ multiplex PCR; TCRdb's copy keeps in-frame clones and lacks some. The sample has some 500,000 clones; about 74% are singletons. In germline, CDR1 is SGHDT, CDR2 YYEEEE. V lost 2 bases and J lost 6, with 9 bases in between. The length of the CDR3 is 12 residues. The TCR originated in a woman aged 40-49 years in good health. Some clones in this sample may be carry-over from other donors' samples. This chain uses TRBV5-6 with TRBJ2-7; D is unclear. The specimen sequenced was PBMCs. CDR3 region: CASSFPRGEQYF. As DNA, the CDR3 is TGTGCCAGCAGCTTCCCACGTGGCGAGCAGTACTTC.